The 9 T cell receptor beta chains below come from one sample, sequenced in a study of tumor T cells in aggressive B-cell lymphoma. Profiled with immunoSEQ multiplex PCR; TCRdb holds only in-frame clones, not every one. The sample carries about 9,000 clones, 70% to 90% recorded once. Sequenced material: tumor tissue. The receptors derive from an adult with diffuse large B cell lymphoma.

This clone has a handful of counts. The gene calls are TRBV19 and TRBJ2-4; no definite D call. This CDR3 spans 15 amino acids. V lost 1 base and J 6 bases, leaving 13 bases between the germline ends. The germline gives CDR1 LNHDA, CDR2 SQIVND (reference sequence). The CDR3 DNA is TGTGCCAGTAGTATAGCAGGTGGGCTCGGAAACATTCAGTACTTC. It encodes CASSIAGGLGNIQYF.

The rearrangement joins TRBV5-1 to TRBJ2-5; 7 bases match TRBD1. CDR1 is SGHRS, CDR2 YFSETQ, per germline. The CDR3 spans 15 residues. Trimming at V came to 4 bases and at J to 2 bases, leaving 8 bases not matched to a gene. The CDR3 DNA reads TGCGCCAGCAGCCAAGGGGACAGCTTACAAGAGACCCAGTACTTC. It yields the protein CASSQGDSLQETQYF.

This chain links TRBV6-5 with TRBJ2-3; 11 bases line up with TRBD1. CDR1 MNHEY and CDR2 SVGAGI come from the germline V gene. The CDR3 sequence is 15 residues long. J gave up 10 bases and V 6 bases, and 12 bases lay outside the gene matches. The CDR3 spells CASRPPGQGVVSQYF. CDR3 sequence (DNA): TGTGCCAGCAGGCCCCCGGGACAGGGGGTCGTTTCGCAGTATTTT.

The chain uses TRBV7-2 and TRBJ2-5; possible D gene TRBD2, 6 bases. Germline-derived CDR1 and CDR2 are SGHTA and FQGNSA. Trimming took 1 base from V and 11 from J, leaving 20 bases between them. CDR3 length: 15 residues. The CDR3 nucleotides are TGTGCCAGCAGCTTAGAGGCCGGGGGAATGGGGGAGCAGTACTTC. It is translated as CASSLEAGGMGEQYF.

V usage is TRBV5-6 and J usage is TRBJ1-2; maybe TRBD1 (5 bases). The CDR3 loop spans 16 amino acids. Germline assignment: CDR1 SGHDT and CDR2 YYEEEE. V gave up 4 bases and J gave up 4 bases, with 20 bases separating them. CDR3 sequence (DNA): TGTGCCAGCAGCCCCAACCTAGGGGTGCGGGGCTATGGCTACACCTTC. Amino acids: CASSPNLGVRGYGYTF.

The rearrangement uses TRBV18 and TRBJ2-3, with TRBD1 identical over 10 bases. Trimming took 5 bases from V and 2 from J; bases not matched to a gene: 4. This CDR3 is 15 amino acids long. CDR1 KGHSH and CDR2 LQKENI come from the germline V gene. The CDR3 nucleotides are TGTGCCAGCTCAGGGACAGGGGTTCCCACAGATACGCAGTATTTT. Amino acid sequence: CASSGTGVPTDTQYF.

This clone was counted only a few times. This rearrangement joins TRBV7-9 to TRBJ2-3; 11 positions match TRBD2. The V gene end was trimmed by 6 bases and the J gene end by 6 bases; junction bases not matched to a gene: 11. This CDR3 is built from 16 residues. In germline, CDR1 is SEHNR, CDR2 FQNEAQ (reference sequence). CDR3 nucleotide sequence: TGTGCCAGCAGACGTAGCGGGGGGGCCAATGATGATACGCAGTATTTT. Translation gives CASRRSGGANDDTQYF.

CDR3 sequence reads: CASSPGTGAIAAEQYF. CDR3 DNA sequence: TGTGCCAGCAGCCCGGGGACAGGGGCGATAGCTGCCGAGCAGTACTTC. The chain uses TRBV7-9 and TRBJ2-7, with 10 nucleotides matching TRBD1. Germline CDR1 is SEHNR and CDR2 is FQNEAQ (reference sequence). V lost 5 bases to trimming and J lost 6 bases; unmatched junction nucleotides: 13. The CDR3 length is 16 residues.

This clone was seen a single time. This chain links TRBV7-9 with TRBJ1-4; tentatively, D is TRBD1 (5 bases). The length of the CDR3 is 15 residues. CDR1 and CDR2 from the germline V gene are SEHNR and FQNEAQ (reference sequence). Between the trimmed V and J ends, which lost 5 bases and 4 bases, there was a span of 14 bases. The chain's CDR3 is CASSPLGGVNEKLFF. DNA for the CDR3: TGTGCCAGCAGCCCTCTTGGGGGGGTTAATGAAAAACTGTTTTTT.